This T cell receptor beta chain came from a study of T cells in Graves' hyperthyroidism and ophthalmopathy. RNA transcripts yielded amplified TCR beta CDR3 regions. RT-PCR in the first round (using the HTBI primer set) targeted the TCR CDR3. TCRdb called the multiplex PCR reads again in MiXCR, with one record for every CDR3 protein. Of hundreds of thousands of distinct CDR3 sequences in the sample, 11% to 15% were seen once. The CDR3 is 13 residues long. The V end lost 4 bases, the J end lost 3 bases, and 10 bases lay between the germline ends. CDR1 is LGHDT and CDR2 is YNNKEL in the germline V gene (reference sequence). In this sample, this clonotype turned up a few times. Researchers defined stable Graves' hyperthyroidism as no ophthalmopathy progression within 18 months. Uncontrolled infection, other autoimmune disease, pregnancy or lactation led to exclusion. Diagnosing involved the use of clinical symptoms, serum thyroxine and TRAb, thyroid ultrasound and orbital computed tomography.

The chain couples TRBV3-1 to TRBJ2-7, with D possibly matching TRBD1 (5 bases). This receptor was taken from a woman aged 18 to 35 with Graves' hyperthyroidism. Sequencing input: blood. CDR3 protein: CASSRRQSYEQYF. Written as DNA, the CDR3 is TGTGCCAGCAGCCGCCGACAGAGCTACGAGCAGTACTTC.